This TCR beta chain came from a study of T cells in Graves' hyperthyroidism and ophthalmopathy. Whole-study results and caveats: By a 13 V-J model, ophthalmopathy was set apart from stable hyperthyroidism.

A note on this clonotype: Its antigen is not known.

Hyperthyroidism was newly diagnosed in patients aged 18 to 65 (duration under 2 months). Exclusion followed for patients with uncontrolled infection, other autoimmune disease, pregnancy or lactation. Clinical symptoms, serum thyroxine, TRAb, thyroid ultrasound and orbital computed tomography informed diagnoses. Using RNA transcripts as the source, TCR beta CDR3 regions were amplified. RT-PCR in the first round (using the HTBI primer set) targeted the TCR CDR3. TCRdb re-analysed the multiplex PCR reads in MiXCR, keeping a single row per CDR3 protein. The sample records 750,000 to 900,000 distinct CDR3 sequences, 38% being singletons. The germline gives CDR1 SQVTM, CDR2 ANQGSEA. Trimming cost V 6 bases and J 8 bases, with 16 bases left between them. The CDR3 contains 13 residues.

Sequencing was done on a sample of blood. The J gene is TRBJ1-4, the V gene TRBV29-1; possibly TRBD1 for D (6 bases). The clonotype originates from a man aged 18 to 30 with Graves' hyperthyroidism. CDR3 in amino acids: CSVTSGAREKLFF. CDR3 DNA: TGCAGCGTAACCTCGGGGGCACGGGAAAAACTGTTTTTT.